The clone carrying this T cell receptor (beta chain) was counted a few times. The sample belongs to a study of blood T cell repertoires in COVID-19. Across the whole study: Italy, Spain and the United States were the sources of the convalescent and acute COVID-19 samples.

Trimming removed 10 bases at V and 1 base at J, with 14 bases between. The CDR3 runs 13 residues. CDR1 MDHEN and CDR2 SYDVKM come from the germline V gene. Using immunoSEQ multiplex PCR, the repertoire was profiled, and TCRdb retains in-frame clones only, with some absent. The data contain 130,000 to 150,000 clones, 65% to 85% of them singletons. This TCR derives from a man between 60 and 75 years old with active or convalescent COVID-19. V is TRBV28 and J is TRBJ2-7, with a possible D match to TRBD1 (6 bases). Sequencing was carried out using peripheral blood. CDR3 protein: CATDSTGSYEQYF. As DNA, the CDR3 is TGTGCCACCGACTCAACAGGGTCCTACGAGCAGTACTTC.